Following are 6 T cell receptor beta chains from one sample sequenced in a study of blood T cells in healthy people across ages. PCR was performed a second time for about 7 to 11 cycles using a sample-barcoded 5' primer and a J-beta primer mix. TCRdb reanalysed the 5' RACE reads using MiXCR and keeps one entry per CDR3 protein. There are about 1,000,000 distinct CDR3 sequences in the sample; over 35% occur only once, and under 20% lies in the top ten. Sequencing was carried out using blood. The receptors shown here come from a woman aged 60-75 years in good health.

The chain joins TRBV11-3 to TRBJ2-3; 13 nucleotides align to TRBD2. This CDR3 spans 16 amino acids. With V trimmed by 5 bases and J by 2 bases, 4 bases remained unmatched. The germline CDR1 and CDR2 sequences are SGHNT and YENEEA. The DNA of the CDR3 is TGTGCCAGCAGCACGGGACTAGCGGGAATCACAGATACGCAGTATTTT. Translated: CASSTGLAGITDTQYF.

The chain uses TRBV19 and TRBJ2-2; D perhaps matches TRBD1 (6 bases). Trimming stripped 8 bases from V and 7 bases from J, with 11 bases between. Germline CDR1 LNHDA, CDR2 SQIVND (reference sequence). This CDR3 contains 12 residues. The CDR3 region is CASAWGLGELFF. CDR3 nucleotide sequence: TGTGCCAGTGCGTGGGGGCTCGGGGAGCTGTTTTTT.

DNA for the CDR3: TGTGCCAGCAGTTTCACCCAGAGCTCCTACAATGAGCAGTTCTTC. Its translation is CASSFTQSSYNEQFF. The chain carries TRBV27 and TRBJ2-1; D uncertain. This CDR3 is built from 15 residues. V lost 3 bases and J 0 bases, leaving 9 bases between the germline ends. Germline V gives CDR1 MNHEY, CDR2 SMNVEV (reference sequence).

The chain uses TRBV9 and TRBJ2-2, with 11 bases that match TRBD1. The germline gives CDR1 SGDLS, CDR2 YYNGEE. The ends lost 3 bases at V and 4 bases at J; junction bases unmatched: 2. CDR3 size: 15 residues. DNA of the CDR3: TGTGCCAGCAGCGCCGGGACAGGGGGCACCGGGGAGCTGTTTTTT. The encoded protein is CASSAGTGGTGELFF.

This clonotype was observed once. The chain has TRBV15 and TRBJ2-1; D may match TRBD1 or TRBD2 (5 bases each). With 6 bases removed from V and 6 bases from J, the gap between germline ends came to 12 bases. Germline V gene lookup returns CDR1 LNHNV and CDR2 YYDKDF (reference sequence). CDR3 size: 13 residues. This chain's CDR3 is CATRSVGGNEQFF. The CDR3 bases are TGTGCCACCAGGTCCGTTGGGGGCAATGAGCAGTTCTTC.

The rearrangement links TRBV6-6 to TRBJ2-3; 8 nucleotides line up with TRBD1. The length of the CDR3 is 15 residues. In germline, CDR1 is MNHNY, CDR2 SVGAGI (reference sequence). Unmatched junction bases numbered 7, after V lost 6 bases and J lost 2 bases. CDR3 in DNA: TGTGCCAGCAGGGGGATGGACAGGGACACAGATACGCAGTATTTT. The encoded protein is CASRGMDRDTDTQYF.